This T cell receptor (beta chain) was sequenced during a study of blood T cells in healthy people across ages (dated by TCRdb to between 2014 and 2017). Regarding the study in general: Template switching captured roughly one uniquely barcoded TCR beta cDNA molecule per two T cells in model experiments. The study measured age-related changes in TCR beta repertoire diversity using deep sequencing normalized with unique cDNA molecular identifiers. Donors were grouped into four age groups: young (average approximately 15 years), middle-aged (around 39), aged (around 60) and long-lived (approximately 78). Donors of different ages were randomly distributed across sequencing lanes to avoid experimental bias. For two donors (one aged 18 to 29 and one aged 80 or older), the study analyzed two additional independent replicas of 1 million unique cDNA reads from the same blood draw.

Turning to this clonotype: It has no known antigen specificity. The sample holds no much larger clone one base away, and base qualities are not on file.

V sheds 2 bases and J sheds 9 bases, leaving 12 bases between their ends. CDR1 and CDR2 are read off the germline V gene as SGDLS and YYNGEE. Including the terminal cysteine and phenylalanine, the CDR3 comprises 13 residues. Here the CDR3 DNA is all that survives: 39 bases in frame from base 1. Summary of the overall study and its limitations: Compared with the aged group, the long-lived group had more naive CD4+ T cells, fewer expanded clones and increased TCR diversity, a pattern suggesting age selection. Bulk unsorted PBMC profiling prevented conclusive comparison of naive and antigen-experienced compartments. The CMV infection status of donors was not known, potentially confounding age-related changes in expanded clonotypes. Estimates of total diversity based on one million sequenced T cells were regarded as lower bounds and as underestimates. As age increased, observed TCR beta diversity per million T cells dropped in a roughly linear way, and a significant reduction was already evident by age about 36. The percentage of naive T cells measured by flow cytometry correlated strongly with observed TCR beta diversity.

The library was prepared using 5' RACE. This sample was sequenced with an Illumina HiSeq 2500. A second PCR of roughly 7 to 11 cycles was performed with a sample-barcoded 5' primer and a J-beta primer mix. A template-switch 5' adaptor carrying 12 random nucleotides introduced a unique molecular identifier onto each TCR beta cDNA molecule. Each sample yielded at least 3 million CDR3-containing paired-end reads. All of the RNA was converted into first-strand cDNA using the Mint cDNA synthesis kit, with a TRBC-specific oligonucleotide serving as the primer. All cDNA was treated with uracil-DNA glycosylase and then went through a first 18-cycle PCR with the universal primers M1SS and BC2_uni_R. In the source study's methods: For normalization, 1 million high-quality reads were randomly selected from each sample, with every read carrying a distinct molecular identifier. Reads sharing molecular identifiers were discarded rather than binned into consensus sequences. MiTCR, set to a Q25 quality threshold and the strictest error-elimination algorithm, was used for CDR3 identification, clonotype clustering and error correction. A nonparametric unseen species model with Euler transformation was used to estimate lower-bound total TCR beta diversity. Starting from the raw public reads, TCRdb applied fastp trimming at Q25, assembled clones with MiXCR and retained in-frame beta chains. Each record represents a unique CDR3 protein, reported with the most common genes and DNA among its rows. The V and J calls here are based on TCRdb, not the publication. The sample table shows some 1.4 million distinct CDR3 sequences, and around two fifths are seen once. The leading ten clones occupy approximately 7.9% of the sample.

The donors were roughly 40 Caucasian individuals from Russia, aged roughly 6 to 90 years, who were systemically healthy. Each donor gave about 11 milliliters of peripheral blood, drawn into EDTA-treated Vacutainer tubes. PBMCs were isolated by Ficoll-Paque density-gradient centrifugation, with at least 7 million obtained per sample. Trizol reagent was used to extract total RNA from PBMCs, with at least 6 micrograms per sample. For every donor, an aliquot of PBMCs went through flow cytometry to measure the percentages of naive CD45RAhigh/CD27high T cells. The V and J genes are TRBV9 and TRBJ2-1; the D gene cannot be resolved reliably. Specimen: blood. The TCR originated in a woman between 18 and 29 years old in good health. The CDR3 reads as follows: CASSVLKWGEQFF. The DNA sequence is as follows: TGTGCCAGCAGCGTCCTCAAGTGGGGTGAGCAGTTCTTC.